This TCR beta chain was sequenced in a study of T cells after yellow fever vaccination. Study summary: Fractions of low cell number were prepared using SMART-Seq v4 Ultra Low Input.

The study's findings and limits: Abundant contaminating clonotypes from the bulk population could appear in FACS-sorted repertoires.

TCRdb recomputed calls from the 5' RACE reads with MiXCR, one row per CDR3 protein. Of some 420,000 distinct CDR3 sequences in the sample, about 17% were seen once. The CDR3 runs to 15 residues. Germline V gene data show CDR1 as SGHTA and CDR2 as FQGNSA. Deletions cut 5 bases from V and 0 bases from J, with 8 bases between. This clonotype was counted between two and nine times. Antigen unknown. This could be a read error, since a much larger clone is one nucleotide away. V and J are TRBV7-2 and TRBJ2-6, with D hard to call. This clonotype was sampled from a man between 18 and 29 years old who received the YFV17D yellow fever vaccine. Sequenced here: PBMCs, sampled before the yellow fever booster vaccination. The CDR3 loop reads CASSPWSSGANVLTF. DNA for the CDR3: TGTGCCAGCAGCCCTTGGAGCTCTGGGGCCAACGTCCTGACTTTC.